Each of the 14 T cell receptor beta chains below was sequenced from the same sample in a study of cytomegalovirus exposure and HLA in healthy donors. The PCR ran on 60 Vbeta and 13 Jbeta primers. Clones were read by immunoSEQ multiplex PCR, and TCRdb kept only the in-frame ones, dropping some. The sample holds around 250,000 clones, 80% to 85% seen once. Material: PBMCs. Every receptor here comes from a woman aged 55-69 years in good health and CMV-seropositive.

The V and J genes are TRBV18 and TRBJ2-3; D is perhaps TRBD2 (6 bases). Germline lookup yields CDR1 KGHSH and CDR2 LQKENI. This CDR3 comprises 14 residues. V was pared by 2 bases and J by 4 bases, with 10 bases between. CDR3 in DNA: TGTGCCAGCTCACCAGCGGGACTCCCAGATACGCAGTATTTT. Translated: CASSPAGLPDTQYF.

The chain is built from TRBV11-2 and TRBJ2-1; 10 bases fit TRBD2. This CDR3 comprises 17 residues. Germline V gives CDR1 SGHAT, CDR2 FQNNGV. Trimming took 1 base from V and 3 from J; bases not matched to a gene: 6. The CDR3, as DNA: TGTGCCAGCAGCTTAGGCCCTAGCGGGAGACTCTACAATGAGCAGTTCTTC. This translates into CASSLGPSGRLYNEQFF.

The rearrangement joins TRBV6-6 to TRBJ2-1; 11 bases agree with TRBD2. Germline-derived CDR1 and CDR2 are MNHNY and SVGAGI (reference sequence). The V segment lost 6 bases and the J segment 2 bases; nucleotides outside the gene matches: 6. The CDR3 has 16 amino acids. The CDR3 DNA follows: TGTGCCAGCAGACCGGGACTAGCGGATCCCTACAATGAGCAGTTCTTC. This encodes CASRPGLADPYNEQFF.

This clone was seen only once. This chain uses TRBV7-3 with TRBJ2-4; TRBD2 matches at 9 bases. V gave up 7 bases and J gave up 8 bases; unmatched junction bases: 18. Germline V gene data show CDR1 as SGHTA and CDR2 as FQGTGA. This CDR3 contains 17 residues. CDR3 nucleotides: TGTGCCAGCACCCCACGAGGCGGGGGACTAGCCCATGACATTCAGTACTTC. Translated, it gives CASTPRGGGLAHDIQYF.

J is TRBJ2-4 and V is TRBV30, with 9 bases that match TRBD2. The CDR3 covers 14 residues. CDR1 and CDR2 (germline): GTSNPN, SVGIG (reference sequence). Losses at the gene ends were 7 bases for V and 6 bases for J; bases not matched to a gene: 10. CDR3 nucleotides: TGTGCCTTTGGAACTAGCGGGTTTATAAACATTCAGTACTTC. It specifies CAFGTSGFINIQYF.

The gene calls are TRBV27 and TRBJ2-7; 11 nucleotides line up with TRBD2. V was clipped by 11 bases and J by 6 bases; unmatched bases: 12. Per the germline V gene, CDR1 is MNHEY and CDR2 is SMNVEV (reference sequence). The CDR3 spans 14 residues. For the CDR3, the DNA is TGTGCCTCCCAATTAGCGGGAGGGAAGGTCGAGCAGTACTTC. It codes for CASQLAGGKVEQYF.

This clone appeared once. The rearrangement uses TRBV12-5 and TRBJ1-2; 8 bases fit TRBD1. In germline, CDR1 is LGHNT, CDR2 FRNRAP. The CDR3 sequence is 15 residues long. The V segment lost 5 bases and the J segment 0 bases; nucleotides outside the gene matches: 5. CDR3 amino acids: CASGDGQGANYGYTF. CDR3 nucleotides: TGTGCTAGTGGTGACGGACAGGGAGCTAACTATGGCTACACCTTC.

This sequence joins TRBV2 and TRBJ2-2; 10 bases are shared with TRBD1. V lost 4 bases to trimming and J lost 5 bases; unmatched junction nucleotides: 4. The CDR3 runs to 15 residues. Germline values: CDR1 SNHLY, CDR2 FYNNEI. The CDR3 DNA sequence: TGTGCCAGCAGTGCGCGGACAGGGGGAACCGGGGAGCTGTTTTTT. Amino acid sequence: CASSARTGGTGELFF.

The CDR3 nucleotides read TGTGCCAGCTTCACCCATGGGGCAGTTAACACTGAAGCTTTCTTT. Residues: CASFTHGAVNTEAFF. The chain has TRBV28 and TRBJ1-1; tentatively, D is TRBD1 (5 bases). The germline CDR1 and CDR2 sequences are MDHEN and SYDVKM. CDR3 size: 15 residues. The V and J ends lost 8 bases and 2 bases respectively, with 18 bases between them.

The chain combines TRBV7-2 with TRBJ2-5, with 8 positions matching TRBD1. The CDR3 totals 14 residues. Trimming took 1 base from V and 5 from J; bases not matched to a gene: 3. Germline-derived CDR1 and CDR2 are SGHTA and FQGNSA. CDR3 in amino acids: CASSLVPGGETQYF. CDR3 nucleotides: TGTGCCAGCAGCTTAGTACCAGGGGGCGAGACCCAGTACTTC.

This clone was detected once. The rearrangement links TRBV6-1 to TRBJ2-1, with D unresolved. Germline V gene data show CDR1 as MNHNS and CDR2 as SASEGT. There are 11 residues in the CDR3. With 2 bases removed from V and 10 bases from J, the gap between germline ends came to 6 bases. This chain's CDR3 is CASSEPFEQFF. CDR3 nucleotide sequence: TGTGCCAGCAGTGAACCGTTCGAGCAGTTCTTC.

V is TRBV11-2 and J is TRBJ2-1, with TRBD2 matching over 7 bases. The germline V gene encodes CDR1 SGHAT and CDR2 FQNNGV. With V trimmed by 8 bases and J by 3 bases, 13 bases remained unmatched. CDR3 length: 16 amino acids. The CDR3 protein is CASHARLASGYNEQFF. DNA of the CDR3: TGTGCCAGCCACGCCCGACTAGCCTCTGGCTACAATGAGCAGTTCTTC.

Details on this clone: Germline and junction disagree at one end, which may indicate a read error. This CDR3 is also generated by other DNA sequences in the sample. The genes are TRBV2 and TRBJ1-1; D is perhaps TRBD1 (5 bases). CDR3 length: 13 amino acids. In germline, CDR1 is SNHLY, CDR2 FYNNEI. CDR3 region: CASNRQFDTEAFF. DNA for the CDR3: TGTGCCAGCAATCGACAGTTCGACACTGAGGCTTTCTTT.

The chain uses TRBV2 and TRBJ1-1, with no clear D. Germline loops: CDR1 SNHLY, CDR2 FYNNEI. Trimming pared 3 bases from V and 7 bases from J, leaving 9 bases between. The CDR3 contains 12 residues. CDR3 amino acids: CASSEVVGEAFF. The CDR3 DNA follows: TGTGCCAGCAGTGAGGTTGTCGGTGAAGCTTTCTTT.